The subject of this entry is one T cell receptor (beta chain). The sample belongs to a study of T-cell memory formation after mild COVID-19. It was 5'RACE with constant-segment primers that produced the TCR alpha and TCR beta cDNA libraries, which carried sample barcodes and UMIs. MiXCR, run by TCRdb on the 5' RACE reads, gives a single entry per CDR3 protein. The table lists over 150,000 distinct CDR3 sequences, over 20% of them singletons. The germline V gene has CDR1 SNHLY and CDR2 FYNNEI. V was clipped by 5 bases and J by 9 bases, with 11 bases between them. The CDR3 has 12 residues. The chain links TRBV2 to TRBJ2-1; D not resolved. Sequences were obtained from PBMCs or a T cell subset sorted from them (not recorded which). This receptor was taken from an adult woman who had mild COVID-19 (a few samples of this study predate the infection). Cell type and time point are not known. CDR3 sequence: CASSSVLSEQFF. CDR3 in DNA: TGTGCCAGCAGTTCGGTGCTTTCTGAGCAGTTCTTC.